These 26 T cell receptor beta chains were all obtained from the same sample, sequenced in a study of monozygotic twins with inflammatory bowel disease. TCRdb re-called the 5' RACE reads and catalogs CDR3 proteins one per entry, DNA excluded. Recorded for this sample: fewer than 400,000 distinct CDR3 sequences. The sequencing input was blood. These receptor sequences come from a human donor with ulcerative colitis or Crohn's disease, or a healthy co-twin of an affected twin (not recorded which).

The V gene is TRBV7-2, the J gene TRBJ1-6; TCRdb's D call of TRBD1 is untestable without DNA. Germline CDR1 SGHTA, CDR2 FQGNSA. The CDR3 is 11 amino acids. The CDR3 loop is CASSIRDTLHF.

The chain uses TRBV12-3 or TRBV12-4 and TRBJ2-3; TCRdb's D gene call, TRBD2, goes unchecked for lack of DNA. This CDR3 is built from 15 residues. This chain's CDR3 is CASSLDQRGADTQYF.

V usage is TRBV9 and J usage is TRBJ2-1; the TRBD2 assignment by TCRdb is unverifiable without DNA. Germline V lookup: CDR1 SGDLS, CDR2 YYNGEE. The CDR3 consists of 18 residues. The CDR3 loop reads CASSVSTSGGSSYNEQFF.

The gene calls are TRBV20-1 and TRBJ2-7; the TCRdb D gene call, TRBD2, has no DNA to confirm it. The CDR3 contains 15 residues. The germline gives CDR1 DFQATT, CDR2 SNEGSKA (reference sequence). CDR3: CSASGASGSTYEQYF.

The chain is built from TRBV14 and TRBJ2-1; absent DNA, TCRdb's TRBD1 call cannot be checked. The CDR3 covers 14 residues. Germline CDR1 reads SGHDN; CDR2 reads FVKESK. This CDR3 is CASSQEGGYSEQFF.

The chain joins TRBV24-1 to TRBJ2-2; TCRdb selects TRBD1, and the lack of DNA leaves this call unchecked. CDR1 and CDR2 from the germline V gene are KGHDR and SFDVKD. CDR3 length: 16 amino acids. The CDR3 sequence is CATSDWGRSNTGELFF.

CDR3 loop: CASSRTGNIYNEQFF. The chain carries TRBV4-3 and TRBJ2-1; checking the TCRdb D call of TRBD1 is not possible without DNA. The CDR3 extends over 15 amino acids. Germline-derived CDR1 and CDR2 are LGHNA and YSLEER.

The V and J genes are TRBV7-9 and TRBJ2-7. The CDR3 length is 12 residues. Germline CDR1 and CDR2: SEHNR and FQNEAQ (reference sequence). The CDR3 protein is CASSLQAYEQYF.

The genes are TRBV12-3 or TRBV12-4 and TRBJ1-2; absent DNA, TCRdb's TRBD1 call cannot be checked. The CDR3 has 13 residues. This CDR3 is CASSPQGYGGYTF.

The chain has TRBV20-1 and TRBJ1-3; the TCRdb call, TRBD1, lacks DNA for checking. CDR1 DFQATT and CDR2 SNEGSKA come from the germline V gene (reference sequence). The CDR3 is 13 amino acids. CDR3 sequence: CSAPVPSGNTIYF.

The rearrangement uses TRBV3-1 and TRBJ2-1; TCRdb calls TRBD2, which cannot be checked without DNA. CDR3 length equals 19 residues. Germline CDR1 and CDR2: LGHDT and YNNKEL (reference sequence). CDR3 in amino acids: CASSQLRGSGTRSDDEQFF.

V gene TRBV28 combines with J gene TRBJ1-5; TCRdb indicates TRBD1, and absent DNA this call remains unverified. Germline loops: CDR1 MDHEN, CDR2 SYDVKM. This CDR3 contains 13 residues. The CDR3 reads CASRDSSNQPQHF.

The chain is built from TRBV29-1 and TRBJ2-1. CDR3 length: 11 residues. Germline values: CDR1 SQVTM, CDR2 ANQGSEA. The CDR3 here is CSVANSQEQFF.

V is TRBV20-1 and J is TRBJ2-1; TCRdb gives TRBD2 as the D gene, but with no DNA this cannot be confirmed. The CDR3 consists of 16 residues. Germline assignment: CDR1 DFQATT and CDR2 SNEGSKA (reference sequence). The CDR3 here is CSARGLAGIVYNEQFF.

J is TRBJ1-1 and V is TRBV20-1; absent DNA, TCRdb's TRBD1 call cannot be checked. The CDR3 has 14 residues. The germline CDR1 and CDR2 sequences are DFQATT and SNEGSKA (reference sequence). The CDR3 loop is CSARDETGGREAFF.

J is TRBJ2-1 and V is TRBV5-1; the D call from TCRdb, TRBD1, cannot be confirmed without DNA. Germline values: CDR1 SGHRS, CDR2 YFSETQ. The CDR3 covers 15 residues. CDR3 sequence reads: CASSFDQTGGNEQFF. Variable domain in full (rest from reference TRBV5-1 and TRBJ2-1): KAGVTQTPRYLIKTRGQQVTLSCSPISGHRSVSWYQQTPGQGLQFLFEYFSETQRNKGNFPGRFSGRQFSNSRSEMNVSTLELGDSALYLCASSFDQTGGNEQFFGPGTRLTVL.

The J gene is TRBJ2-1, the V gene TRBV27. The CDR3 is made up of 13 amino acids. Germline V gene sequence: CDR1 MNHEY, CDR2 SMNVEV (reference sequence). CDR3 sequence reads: CASTTYSYNEQFF.

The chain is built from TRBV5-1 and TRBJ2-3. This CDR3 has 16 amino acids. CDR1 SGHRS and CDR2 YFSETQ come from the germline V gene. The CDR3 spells CASSRTSQRSTDTQYF.

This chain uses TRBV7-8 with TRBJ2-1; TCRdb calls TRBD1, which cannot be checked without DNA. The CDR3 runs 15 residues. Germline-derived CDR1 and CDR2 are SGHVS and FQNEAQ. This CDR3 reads CASSLVLGGIFLEFF.

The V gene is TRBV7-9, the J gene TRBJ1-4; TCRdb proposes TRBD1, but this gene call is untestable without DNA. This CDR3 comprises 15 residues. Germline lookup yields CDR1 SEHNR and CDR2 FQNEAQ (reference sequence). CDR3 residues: CASSRHTPGGEKLFF.

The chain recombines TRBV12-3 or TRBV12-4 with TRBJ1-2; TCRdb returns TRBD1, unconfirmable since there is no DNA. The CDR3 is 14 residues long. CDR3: CASSLVRGVYGYTF.

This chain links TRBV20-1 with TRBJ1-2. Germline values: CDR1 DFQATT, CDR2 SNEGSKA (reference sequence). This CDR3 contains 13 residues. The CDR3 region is CSARIGGETSYTF.

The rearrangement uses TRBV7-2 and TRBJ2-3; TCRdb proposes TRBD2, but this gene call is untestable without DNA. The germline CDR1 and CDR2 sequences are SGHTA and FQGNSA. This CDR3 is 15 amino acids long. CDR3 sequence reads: CASSLSSGRSDTQYF.

The CDR3 loop is CASSELQEERTSGANVLTF. The chain is built from TRBV10-1 and TRBJ2-6. The CDR3 has 19 amino acids. Germline CDR1 is WNHNN and CDR2 is SYGVQD (reference sequence).

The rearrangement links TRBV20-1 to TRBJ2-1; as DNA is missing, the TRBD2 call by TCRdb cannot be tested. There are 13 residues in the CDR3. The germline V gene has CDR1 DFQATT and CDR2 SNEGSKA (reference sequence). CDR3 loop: CSADGRVGNEQFF.

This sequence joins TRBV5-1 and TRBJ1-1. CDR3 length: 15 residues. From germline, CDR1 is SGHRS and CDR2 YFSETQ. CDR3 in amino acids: CASSLVEQWNTEAFF.